Below, 23 T cell receptor beta chains from the same sample are listed, as sequenced in a study of blood T cell repertoires in COVID-19. Repertoires were generated with immunoSEQ multiplex PCR, while TCRdb's copy carries only in-frame clones and drops some. The table records roughly 210,000 clones, around 89% of them present only once. Sequences were obtained from peripheral blood. The receptors here all came from a man aged 70 or older with acute or convalescent COVID-19.

The chain employs TRBV5-4 and TRBJ2-7; TRBD1 agrees at 8 bases. V gave up 0 bases and J gave up 3 bases; unmatched junction bases: 5. Germline CDR1 SGHNT, CDR2 YYREEE (reference sequence). The length of the CDR3 is 15 residues. The chain's CDR3 is CASSLGGTGNYEQYF. Here the CDR3 DNA reads TGTGCCAGCAGCTTGGGGGGGACAGGAAACTACGAGCAGTACTTC.

The rearrangement uses TRBV24-1 and TRBJ2-1; D perhaps matches TRBD1 (5 bases). Germline assignment: CDR1 KGHDR and CDR2 SFDVKD. V was cut by 4 bases and J by 8 bases, with 17 bases left in between. The CDR3 is 15 residues long. This chain's CDR3 is CATSEPYQGLDEQFF. DNA for the CDR3: TGTGCCACCAGTGAACCGTATCAGGGATTGGATGAGCAGTTCTTC.

V is TRBV3-1 (or the pseudogene TRBV3-2) and J is TRBJ2-7; weak D call: TRBD2 (5 bases). The CDR3 has 14 amino acids. The germline V gene encodes CDR1 LGHDT and CDR2 YNNKEL (reference sequence). V lost 1 base and J 3 bases, leaving 10 bases between the germline ends. The CDR3 DNA follows: TGTGCCAGCAGCCAAGCGGGGTTGGTCTACGAGCAGTACTTC. Residues: CASSQAGLVYEQYF.

The rearrangement uses TRBV5-1 and TRBJ1-2, with 9 bases that match TRBD1. The germline gives CDR1 SGHRS, CDR2 YFSETQ. The ends lost 4 bases at V and 5 bases at J; junction bases unmatched: 9. The CDR3 sequence is 15 residues long. The CDR3 region is CASSRGGTGRYGYTF. The DNA of the CDR3 is TGCGCCAGCAGCCGTGGAGGGACAGGGCGATATGGCTACACCTTC. Complete variable domain (other parts from reference TRBV5-1 and TRBJ1-2): KAGVTQTPRYLIKTRGQQVTLSCSPISGHRSVSWYQQTPGQGLQFLFEYFSETQRNKGNFPGRFSGRQFSNSRSEMNVSTLELGDSALYLCASSRGGTGRYGYTFGSGTRLTVV.

The chain is built from TRBV5-6 and TRBJ2-7; TRBD1 matches 9 bases. V dropped 0 bases and J dropped 0; count of bases not matched to a gene: 4. The CDR3 is 16 residues long. CDR1 and CDR2 (germline): SGHDT, YYEEEE. In nucleotides, the CDR3 is TGTGCCAGCAGCTTGGAGGGGGGACAGGGCTCCTACGAGCAGTACTTC. Its protein is CASSLEGGQGSYEQYF.

V usage is TRBV5-6 and J usage is TRBJ1-2; weak D call: TRBD1 (5 bases). Per germline, CDR1 SGHDT and CDR2 YYEEEE. The V end lost 4 bases, the J end lost 0 bases, and 10 bases lay between the germline ends. The CDR3 contains 14 residues. CDR3 DNA: TGTGCCAGCAGCACCCAGACAGCTAACTATGGCTACACCTTC. It specifies CASSTQTANYGYTF. The whole variable domain, remainder taken from reference TRBV5-6 and TRBJ1-2, is DAGVTQSPTHLIKTRGQQVTLRCSPKSGHDTVSWYQQALGQGPQFIFQYYEEEERQRGNFPDRFSGHQFPNYSSELNVNALLLGDSALYLCASSTQTANYGYTFGSGTRLTVV.

The rearrangement uses TRBV7-2 and TRBJ1-1; TRBD1 aligns across 7 bases. The V gene end was trimmed by 1 base and the J gene end by 4 bases; junction bases not matched to a gene: 6. The germline V gene has CDR1 SGHTA and CDR2 FQGNSA. There are 15 residues in the CDR3. This CDR3 is CASSLEVTGITEAFF. The CDR3 bases are TGTGCCAGCAGCTTAGAGGTGACAGGGATCACTGAAGCTTTCTTT.

The chain uses TRBV24-1 and TRBJ2-1, with TRBD2 matching 8 bases. Germline V gives CDR1 KGHDR, CDR2 SFDVKD. The CDR3 is 15 amino acids. V was clipped by 5 bases and J by 0 bases; unmatched bases: 2. CDR3 coding DNA: TGTGCCACCAGTGCAAGCGGGAGCTCCTACAATGAGCAGTTCTTC. Translation: CATSASGSSYNEQFF.

This clone was detected once. This sequence joins TRBV19 and TRBJ2-1, with D possibly being TRBD2 (6 bases). There are 16 residues in the CDR3. The germline V gene encodes CDR1 LNHDA and CDR2 SQIVND (reference sequence). V lost 4 bases, J lost 0 bases, and 13 bases lay in between. CDR3 region: CASSRTTWSSYNEQFF. CDR3 nucleotides: TGTGCCAGTAGTAGGACTACCTGGAGCTCCTACAATGAGCAGTTCTTC.

Concerning this clone itself: The same CDR3 can be traced to other DNA sequences in this sample. The chain carries TRBV12-3 or TRBV12-4 and TRBJ1-2; no clear D gene. The CDR3 consists of 13 residues. V was cut by 3 bases and J by 5 bases, with 10 bases left in between. In DNA, the CDR3 is TGTGCCAGCAGTTTGGGTACGGGGTATGGCTACACCTTC. Encoded protein: CASSLGTGYGYTF.

V gene TRBV7-3 combines with J gene TRBJ2-6; possibly TRBD1 for D (5 bases). This CDR3 has 15 residues. With 5 bases removed from V and 3 bases from J, the gap between germline ends came to 11 bases. Germline CDR1 is SGHTA and CDR2 is FQGTGA. The CDR3 sequence is CASSSQGGGANVLTF. The CDR3 nucleotides read TGTGCCAGCAGCAGCCAGGGCGGTGGGGCCAACGTCCTGACTTTC.

The chain joins TRBV18 to TRBJ1-5; D remains unclear. CDR1 and CDR2 from the germline V gene are KGHSH and LQKENI. Trimming cost V 4 bases and J 7 bases, with 14 bases left between them. The CDR3 is 14 residues long. CDR3 in DNA: TGTGCCAGCTCACACGACGGGGTCGGGCAGCCCCAGCATTTT. Amino acids: CASSHDGVGQPQHF.

The chain couples TRBV9 to TRBJ2-2; 14 bases are shared with TRBD2. This CDR3 comprises 17 residues. J gave up 7 bases and V 5 bases, and 10 bases lay outside the gene matches. In germline, CDR1 is SGDLS, CDR2 YYNGEE. The CDR3 DNA sequence: TGTGCCAGCAGTGAAGGGACTAGCGGGAGAAAGTTCGGGGAGCTGTTTTTT. The encoded protein is CASSEGTSGRKFGELFF.

V gene TRBV2 combines with J gene TRBJ1-6; a weak D match, TRBD1 (6 bases). Trimming shortened V by 5 bases and J by 10 bases, and 24 bases separated the two germline ends. CDR3 length: 17 residues. From germline, CDR1 is SNHLY and CDR2 FYNNEI. The CDR3 DNA sequence: TGTGCCAGCAGTCCCTCAGACAGGTTCGGTTCTGTGTCACCCCTCCACTTT. This encodes CASSPSDRFGSVSPLHF. Using reference TRBV2 and TRBJ1-6 for the parts outside the CDR3, the full variable domain is EPEVTQTPSHQVTQMGQEVILRCVPISNHLYFYWYRQILGQKVEFLVSFYNNEISEKSEIFDDQFSVERPDGSNFTLKIRSTKLEDSAMYFCASSPSDRFGSVSPLHFGNGTRLTVT.

The chain is built from TRBV5-5 and TRBJ2-3; possibly TRBD1 for D (6 bases). CDR1 is SGHKS, CDR2 YYEKEE, per germline (reference sequence). V lost 7 bases and J 4 bases, leaving 13 bases between the germline ends. The CDR3 is 13 amino acids. CDR3 sequence (DNA): TGTGCCAGCTTCGTACAGGGCGCAGATACGCAGTATTTT. It codes for CASFVQGADTQYF.

The chain joins TRBV19 to TRBJ1-2, with 9 bases aligning to TRBD1. The CDR3 is 14 residues long. V was clipped by 3 bases and J by 7 bases; unmatched bases: 6. Germline loops: CDR1 LNHDA, CDR2 SQIVND (reference sequence). In nucleotides, the CDR3 is TGTGCCAGTAGTATCCGGACAGGGGTGGTTGGCTACACCTTC. This encodes CASSIRTGVVGYTF.

This chain connects TRBV12-5 to TRBJ1-4; tentative D call: TRBD1 (6 bases). In germline, CDR1 is LGHNT, CDR2 FRNRAP. The ends were cut back, 6 bases at V and 0 bases at J, with 20 bases in the middle. This CDR3 has 18 residues. CDR3 sequence: CASGQDSELLATNEKLFF. Written as DNA, the CDR3 is TGTGCTAGTGGCCAGGACAGTGAGTTGCTTGCAACTAATGAAAAACTGTTTTTT.

The chain links TRBV7-2 to TRBJ2-7; TRBD1 aligns across 10 bases. This CDR3 contains 15 residues. V shed 1 base and J 6 bases; nucleotides not matched to a gene: 6. Looked up from germline, CDR1 is SGHTA and CDR2 is FQGNSA. The CDR3 sequence: CASSLGDRGLGEQYF. The CDR3 DNA follows: TGTGCCAGCAGCTTAGGGGACAGGGGCCTGGGCGAGCAGTACTTC.

The chain carries TRBV27 and TRBJ2-7; 11 bases fit TRBD1. CDR1 and CDR2 (germline): MNHEY, SMNVEV (reference sequence). J gave up 5 bases and V 0 bases, and 6 bases lay outside the gene matches. The length of the CDR3 is 16 residues. The CDR3 is CASSLSPGQGVHEQYF. The CDR3 DNA reads as TGTGCCAGCAGTTTATCTCCGGGACAGGGGGTCCACGAGCAGTACTTC.

V and J are TRBV2 and TRBJ1-5; perhaps TRBD1 as D (5 bases). CDR1 is SNHLY and CDR2 is FYNNEI in the germline V gene. The CDR3 is made up of 15 amino acids. V gave up 6 bases and J gave up 3 bases, with 15 bases separating them. The DNA for the CDR3 is TGTGCCAGCAGCAGTCTCCGGGGGGACAATCAGCCCCAGCATTTT. Residues: CASSSLRGDNQPQHF.

This clone was counted a few times. The rearrangement uses TRBV4-1 and TRBJ1-4; D is perhaps TRBD1 (5 bases). The CDR3 totals 16 residues. Germline V gene lookup returns CDR1 MGHRA and CDR2 YSYEKL. The V and J ends lost 0 bases and 7 bases respectively, with 15 bases between them. CDR3 nucleotides: TGCGCCAGCAGCCAAGACCACGACAGCGTTTTTGAAAAACTGTTTTTT. As protein: CASSQDHDSVFEKLFF.

V and J are TRBV6-5 and TRBJ2-7; weak D call: TRBD2 (6 bases). V was clipped by 6 bases and J by 4 bases, with 19 bases between them. Germline CDR1 is MNHEY and CDR2 is SVGAGI. This CDR3 contains 15 residues. The CDR3 loop reads CASSSPGRGLYEQYF. In DNA, the CDR3 is TGTGCCAGCAGCTCCCCGGGGCGGGGATTATACGAGCAGTACTTC.

The V and J genes are TRBV4-2 and TRBJ1-5; D is ambiguous. Germline loops: CDR1 LGHNA, CDR2 YNFKEQ. V was shortened by 4 bases and J by 3 bases, with 13 bases between the two germline ends. The CDR3 is 15 amino acids. This CDR3 reads CASSPGMAINQPQHF. The CDR3 region has the DNA TGTGCCAGCAGCCCAGGTATGGCTATCAATCAGCCCCAGCATTTT.